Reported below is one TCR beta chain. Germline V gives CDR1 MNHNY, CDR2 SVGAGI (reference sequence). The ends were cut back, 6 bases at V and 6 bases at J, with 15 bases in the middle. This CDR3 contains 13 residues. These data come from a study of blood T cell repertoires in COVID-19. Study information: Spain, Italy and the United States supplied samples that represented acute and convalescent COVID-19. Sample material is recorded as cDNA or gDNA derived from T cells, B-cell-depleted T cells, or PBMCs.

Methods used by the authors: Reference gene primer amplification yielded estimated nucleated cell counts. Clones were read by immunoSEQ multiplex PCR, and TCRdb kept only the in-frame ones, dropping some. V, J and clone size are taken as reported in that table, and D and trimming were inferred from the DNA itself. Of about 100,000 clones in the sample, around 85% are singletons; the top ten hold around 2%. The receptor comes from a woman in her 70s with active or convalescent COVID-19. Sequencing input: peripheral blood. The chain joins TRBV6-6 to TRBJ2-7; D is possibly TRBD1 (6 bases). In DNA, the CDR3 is TGTGCCAGCAGCACTACAGGGACGGGCGAGCAGTACTTC. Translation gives CASSTTGTGEQYF.